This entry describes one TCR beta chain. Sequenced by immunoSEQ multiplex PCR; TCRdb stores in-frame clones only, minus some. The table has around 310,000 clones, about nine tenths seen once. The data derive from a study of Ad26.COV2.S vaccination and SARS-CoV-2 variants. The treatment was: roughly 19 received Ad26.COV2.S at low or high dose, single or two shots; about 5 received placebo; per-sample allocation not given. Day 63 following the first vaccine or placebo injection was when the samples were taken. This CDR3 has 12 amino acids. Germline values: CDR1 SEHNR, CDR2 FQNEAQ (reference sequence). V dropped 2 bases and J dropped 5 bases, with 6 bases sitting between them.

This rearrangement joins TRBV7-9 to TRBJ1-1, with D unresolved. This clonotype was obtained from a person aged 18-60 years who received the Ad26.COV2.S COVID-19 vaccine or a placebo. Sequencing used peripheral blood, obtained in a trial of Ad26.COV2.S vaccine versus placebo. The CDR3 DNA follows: TGTGCCAGCAGCTTATGGGCAACTGAAGCTTTCTTT. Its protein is CASSLWATEAFF.